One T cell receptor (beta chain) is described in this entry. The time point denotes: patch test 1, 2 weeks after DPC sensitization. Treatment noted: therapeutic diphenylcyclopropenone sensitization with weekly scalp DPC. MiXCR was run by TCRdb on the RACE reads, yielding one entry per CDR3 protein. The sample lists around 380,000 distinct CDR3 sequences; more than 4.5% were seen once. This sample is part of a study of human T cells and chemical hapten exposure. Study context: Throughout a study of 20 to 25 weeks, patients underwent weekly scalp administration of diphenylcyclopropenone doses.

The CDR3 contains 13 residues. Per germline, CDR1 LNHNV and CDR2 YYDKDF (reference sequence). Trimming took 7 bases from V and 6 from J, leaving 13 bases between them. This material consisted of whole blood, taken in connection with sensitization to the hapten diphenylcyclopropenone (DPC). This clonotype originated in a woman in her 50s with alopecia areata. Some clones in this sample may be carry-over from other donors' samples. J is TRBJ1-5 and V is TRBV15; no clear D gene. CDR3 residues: CATNASPGQPQHF. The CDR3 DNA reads TGTGCCACCAACGCCAGTCCGGGTCAGCCCCAGCATTTT.